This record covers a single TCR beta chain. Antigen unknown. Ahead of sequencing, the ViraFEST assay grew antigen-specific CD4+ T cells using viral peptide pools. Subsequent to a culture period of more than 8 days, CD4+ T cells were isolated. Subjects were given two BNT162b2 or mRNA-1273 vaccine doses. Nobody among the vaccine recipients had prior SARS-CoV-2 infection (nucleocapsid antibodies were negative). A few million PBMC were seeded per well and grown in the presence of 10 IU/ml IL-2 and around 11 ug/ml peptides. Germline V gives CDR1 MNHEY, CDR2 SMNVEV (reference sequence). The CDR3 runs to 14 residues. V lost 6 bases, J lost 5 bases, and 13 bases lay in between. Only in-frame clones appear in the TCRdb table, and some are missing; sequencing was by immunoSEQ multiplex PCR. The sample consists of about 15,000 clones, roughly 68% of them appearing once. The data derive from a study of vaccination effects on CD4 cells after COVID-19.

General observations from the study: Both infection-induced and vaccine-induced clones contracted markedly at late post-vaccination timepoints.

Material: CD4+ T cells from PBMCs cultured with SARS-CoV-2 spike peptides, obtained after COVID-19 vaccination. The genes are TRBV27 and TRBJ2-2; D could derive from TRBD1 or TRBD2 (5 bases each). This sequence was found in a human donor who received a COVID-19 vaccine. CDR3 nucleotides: TGTGCCAGCAGGGGACCAGTTGAGACCGGGGAGCTGTTTTTT. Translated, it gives CASRGPVETGELFF.